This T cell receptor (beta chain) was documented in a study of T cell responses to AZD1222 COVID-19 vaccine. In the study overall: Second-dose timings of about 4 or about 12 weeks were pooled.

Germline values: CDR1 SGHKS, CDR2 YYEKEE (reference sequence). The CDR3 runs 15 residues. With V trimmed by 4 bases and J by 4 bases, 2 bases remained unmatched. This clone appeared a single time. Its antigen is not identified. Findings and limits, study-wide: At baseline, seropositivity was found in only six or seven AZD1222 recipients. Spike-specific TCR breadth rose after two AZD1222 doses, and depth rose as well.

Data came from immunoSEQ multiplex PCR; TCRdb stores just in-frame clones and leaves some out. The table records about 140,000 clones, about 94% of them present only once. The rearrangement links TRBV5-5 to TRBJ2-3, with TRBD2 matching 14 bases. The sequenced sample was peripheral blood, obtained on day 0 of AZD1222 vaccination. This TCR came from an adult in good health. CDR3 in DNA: TGTGCCAGCAGCCGGGGACTAGCGGGAGCAGATACGCAGTATTTT. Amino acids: CASSRGLAGADTQYF.